The text below deals with one TCR beta chain. Its cognate antigen is unknown. These data come from a study of OX40 agonist ivuxolimab in advanced cancers. Data came from immunoSEQ multiplex PCR; TCRdb stores just in-frame clones and leaves some out. The sample holds around 62,000 clones, more than 65% seen once. Trimming left V 2 bases short and J 2 bases short, with 10 bases between. There are 14 residues in the CDR3. Germline V lookup: CDR1 SGHVS, CDR2 FQNEAQ. Regarding the study as a whole: In the 0.1-3.0 mg/kg groups, partial responders showed among the lowest expansion.

Peripheral blood came from all dose cohorts at three timepoints. This TCR was recovered from an adult with an advanced solid tumor such as melanoma, head and neck, liver or kidney cancer. V usage is TRBV7-8 and J usage is TRBJ2-7; D tentatively reads TRBD1 or TRBD2 (5 bases each). The sample in question was CD4+ or CD8+ T cells sorted from blood, obtained in a trial of the OX40 agonist ivuxolimab. CDR3 loop: CASSLTPGPYEQYV. The CDR3 bases are TGTGCCAGCAGCTTAACCCCGGGACCCTACGAGCAGTACGTC.